This TCR beta chain is drawn from a study of control samples from healthy donors and cancer patients. Produced via immunoSEQ multiplex PCR; TCRdb's table is partial and in-frame only. The data hold about 100,000 clones, with approximately 80% observed a single time. The ends were cut back, 3 bases at V and 9 bases at J, with 18 bases in the middle. CDR3 size: 15 residues. Per the germline V gene, CDR1 is SNHLY and CDR2 is FYNNEI. This clone was observed a few times. Sequences were obtained from blood. J is TRBJ2-1 and V is TRBV2; maybe TRBD2 (5 bases). The sequence was collected from a man aged 25-45 years in good health. The CDR3 region is CASSDFEDSLPEQFF. CDR3 coding DNA: TGTGCCAGCAGTGACTTCGAGGACTCACTACCTGAGCAGTTCTTC.